A single sample gave rise to the 21 T cell receptor beta chains below, sequenced in a study of control samples from healthy donors and cancer patients. The repertoire was sequenced with immunoSEQ multiplex PCR; TCRdb's copy has only in-frame clones and lacks some. The sample holds around 120,000 clones; approximately 90% are singletons and the top ten take around 7.6%. The source material was blood. The receptors here all came from a woman aged 18-29 years in good health.

This sequence joins TRBV5-4 and TRBJ2-7; 8 bases agree with TRBD1. Germline V gene data show CDR1 as SGHNT and CDR2 as YYREEE (reference sequence). The V and J ends lost 4 bases and 1 base, in that order; junction bases with no gene match: 4. This CDR3 spans 14 amino acids. CDR3: CASSPGQESYEQYF. CDR3 coding DNA: TGTGCCAGCAGCCCGGGACAGGAGTCCTACGAGCAGTACTTC.

The chain has TRBV29-1 and TRBJ1-3; weak D call: TRBD1 (6 bases). Germline V gives CDR1 SQVTM, CDR2 ANQGSEA. This CDR3 is 14 amino acids long. The V gene lost 7 bases and the J gene lost 3 bases, with 16 bases spanning the gap. CDR3 nucleotide sequence: TGCAGCGAGATTAACAGGGCGGGTGGAAACACCATATATTTT. This gives the protein CSEINRAGGNTIYF.

The rearrangement joins TRBV4-1 to TRBJ1-5; 11 nucleotides match TRBD1. There are 17 residues in the CDR3. J was trimmed by 7 bases and V by 0 bases; bases with no gene match: 8. The V gene's germline CDR1 is MGHRA and CDR2 YSYEKL. The CDR3 is CASSQDNWTGGGQPQHF. The CDR3, as DNA: TGCGCCAGCAGCCAAGATAATTGGACAGGGGGCGGGCAGCCCCAGCATTTT.

The chain recombines TRBV30 with TRBJ1-1; D uncertain. The CDR3 is 11 amino acids. The V and J ends lost 5 bases and 3 bases respectively, with 7 bases between them. Germline loops: CDR1 GTSNPN, CDR2 SVGIG (reference sequence). The CDR3 DNA follows: TGTGCCTGGGGCGCCTACACTGAAGCTTTCTTT. It yields the protein CAWGAYTEAFF. Using reference TRBV30 and TRBJ1-1 for the parts outside the CDR3, the full variable domain is SQTIHQWPATLVQPVGSPLSLECTVEGTSNPNLYWYRQAAGRGLQLLFYSVGIGQISSEVPQNLSASRPQDRQFILSSKKLLLSDSGFYLCAWGAYTEAFFGQGTRLTVV.

The gene calls are TRBV20-1 and TRBJ2-4; a possible D gene is TRBD1 (6 bases). The CDR3 sequence is 16 residues long. Trimming shortened V by 3 bases and J by 6 bases, and 21 bases separated the two germline ends. Germline CDR1 and CDR2: DFQATT and SNEGSKA (reference sequence). This chain's CDR3 is CSASGTPLEGGNIQYF. CDR3 nucleotides: TGCAGTGCTAGTGGGACACCCCTCGAGGGTGGAAACATTCAGTACTTC.

The V gene is TRBV7-3, the J gene TRBJ1-5, with D perhaps TRBD1 (5 bases). V was shortened by 0 bases and J by 7 bases, with 7 bases between the two germline ends. Germline CDR1 is SGHTA and CDR2 is FQGTGA. This CDR3 is built from 13 residues. The CDR3 sequence: CASSLTQGQPQHF. The CDR3 DNA follows: TGTGCCAGCAGCTTAACTCAGGGCCAGCCCCAGCATTTT. The full variable domain, in which reference TRBV7-3 and TRBJ1-5 provide the parts outside the CDR3, is GAGVSQTPSNKVTEKGKYVELRCDPISGHTALYWYRQSLGQGPEFLIYFQGTGAADDSGLPNDRFFAVRPEGSVSTLKIQRTERGDSAVYLCASSLTQGQPQHFGDGTRLSIL.

The chain employs TRBV28 and TRBJ1-6; D is ambiguous. V lost 3 bases and J 9 bases, leaving 9 bases between the germline ends. Germline CDR1 is MDHEN and CDR2 is SYDVKM. This CDR3 is built from 13 residues. Written as DNA, the CDR3 is TGTGCCAGCAGTTTTTATCGTGGTTCACCCCTCCACTTT. It codes for CASSFYRGSPLHF.

The chain recombines TRBV2 with TRBJ1-1; D not resolved. V was clipped by 10 bases and J by 0 bases, with 18 bases between them. Germline CDR1 reads SNHLY; CDR2 reads FYNNEI. This CDR3 comprises 15 residues. This CDR3 is CATLLSRRLNTEAFF. The CDR3 region has the DNA TGTGCCACCCTTTTAAGCAGGCGTTTGAACACTGAAGCTTTCTTT.

The rearrangement joins TRBV6-6 to TRBJ1-1; no firm D call. This CDR3 comprises 12 residues. Germline loops: CDR1 MNHNY, CDR2 SVGAGI (reference sequence). V was cut by 2 bases and J by 2 bases, with 3 bases left in between. The CDR3 loop is CASSYVNTEAFF. CDR3 nucleotide sequence: TGTGCCAGCAGTTACGTCAACACTGAAGCTTTCTTT.

V gene TRBV7-9 combines with J gene TRBJ2-5; the D is unclear. CDR1 SEHNR and CDR2 FQNEAQ come from the germline V gene (reference sequence). Deletions cut 1 base from V and 5 bases from J, with 5 bases between. The CDR3 runs to 12 residues. The CDR3 region is CASSLGVETQYF. In DNA, the CDR3 is TGTGCCAGCAGCTTAGGAGTGGAGACCCAGTACTTC. The whole variable domain, filled in from reference TRBV7-9 and TRBJ2-5, reads DTGVSQNPRHKITKRGQNVTFRCDPISEHNRLYWYRQTLGQGPEFLTYFQNEAQLEKSRLLSDRFSAERPKGSFSTLEIQRTEQGDSAMYLCASSLGVETQYFGPGTRLLVL.

The V and J genes are TRBV6-5 and TRBJ2-5; 11 bases line up with TRBD2. The CDR3 contains 14 residues. Losses at the gene ends were 6 bases for V and 2 bases for J; bases not matched to a gene: 2. Germline loops: CDR1 MNHEY, CDR2 SVGAGI. Written as DNA, the CDR3 is TGTGCCAGCAGGGGACTAGCGGTACAAGAGACCCAGTACTTC. Translation gives CASRGLAVQETQYF.

The rearrangement uses TRBV2 and TRBJ2-5, with 8 nucleotides matching TRBD2. Germline V gene lookup returns CDR1 SNHLY and CDR2 FYNNEI. Trimming at V came to 3 bases and at J to 1 base, leaving 4 bases not matched to a gene. The CDR3 runs to 15 residues. In DNA, the CDR3 is TGTGCCAGCAGTGAGACCCTAGCGGGCCAAGAGACCCAGTACTTC. This gives the protein CASSETLAGQETQYF.

The chain combines TRBV15 with TRBJ2-3; 9 positions match TRBD1. This CDR3 is 16 amino acids long. Germline CDR1 is LNHNV and CDR2 is YYDKDF (reference sequence). Losses at the gene ends were 1 base for V and 0 bases for J; bases not matched to a gene: 2. CDR3: CATSRAGTGSTDTQYF. The CDR3 DNA reads as TGTGCCACCAGCAGAGCCGGGACAGGGAGCACAGATACGCAGTATTTT. Full variable domain (rest looked up from reference TRBV15 and TRBJ2-3): DAMVIQNPRYQVTQFGKPVTLSCSQTLNHNVMYWYQQKSSQAPKLLFHYYDKDFNNEADTPDNFQSRRPNTSFCFLDIRSPGLGDTAMYLCATSRAGTGSTDTQYFGPGTRLTVL.

Remarks on this clone: The junction shows a germline mismatch at one end, possibly a read error. The chain joins TRBV28 to TRBJ1-5; TRBD1 might be the D (6 bases). CDR1 is MDHEN and CDR2 is SYDVKM in the germline V gene. This CDR3 has 15 amino acids. CDR3 sequence (DNA): TGTGCCGGCAGTTTTAGTTGGGGGGCTGGCCAGCCCCAGCATTTT. As protein: CAGSFSWGAGQPQHF. The full variable domain, completed using reference TRBV28 and TRBJ1-5, is DVKVTQSSRYLVKRTGEKVFLECVQDMDHENMFWYRQDPGLGLRLIYFSYDVKMKEKGDIPEGYSVSREKKERFSLILESASTNQTSMYLCAGSFSWGAGQPQHFGDGTRLSIL.

The V gene is TRBV15, the J gene TRBJ2-3; D may be TRBD2 (7 bases). The CDR3 has 16 residues. CDR1 and CDR2 from the germline V gene are LNHNV and YYDKDF (reference sequence). Trimming shortened V by 1 base and J by 6 bases, and 17 bases separated the two germline ends. The CDR3 reads CATSRGGAGDRDTQYF. In DNA, the CDR3 is TGTGCCACCAGCAGAGGGGGGGCGGGAGATCGGGATACGCAGTATTTT.

In this sample, this clone turned up a few times. The chain is built from TRBV18 and TRBJ1-6, with D unclear. The CDR3 has 15 residues. V lost 2 bases, J lost 7 bases, and 12 bases lay in between. From germline, CDR1 is KGHSH and CDR2 LQKENI. For the CDR3, the DNA is TGTGCCAGCTCACCAAGCGAGATTCCCAATTCACCCCTCCACTTT. Its translation: CASSPSEIPNSPLHF. Using reference TRBV18 and TRBJ1-6 for the parts outside the CDR3, the full variable domain is NAGVMQNPRHLVRRRGQEARLRCSPMKGHSHVYWYRQLPEEGLKFMVYLQKENIIDESGMPKERFSAEFPKEGPSILRIQQVVRGDSAAYFCASSPSEIPNSPLHFGNGTRLTVT.

The rearrangement uses TRBV7-6 and TRBJ2-2; 11 nucleotides align to TRBD2. Germline assignment: CDR1 SGHVS and CDR2 FNYEAQ. The CDR3 has 17 residues. V was clipped by 2 bases and J by 5 bases; unmatched bases: 7. In DNA, the CDR3 is TGTGCCAGCAGCTTAAACTTAGCGGGAGGGCCAACCGGGGAGCTGTTTTTT. Its protein is CASSLNLAGGPTGELFF.

This chain joins TRBV5-6 and TRBJ2-7; TRBD1 matches at 9 bases. Unmatched junction bases numbered 6, after V lost 7 bases and J lost 4 bases. This CDR3 is built from 13 residues. In germline, CDR1 is SGHDT, CDR2 YYEEEE. The CDR3 spells CASQGQGSYEQYF. CDR3 DNA sequence: TGTGCCAGCCAAGGACAGGGGAGTTACGAGCAGTACTTC.

This clone came up a few times. V is TRBV30 and J is TRBJ1-2, with D perhaps TRBD1 (5 bases). The germline CDR1 and CDR2 sequences are GTSNPN and SVGIG (reference sequence). The V gene lost 2 bases and the J gene lost 6 bases, with 7 bases spanning the gap. The CDR3 contains 11 residues. CDR3 sequence: CAWSWTHGYTF. In DNA, the CDR3 is TGTGCCTGGAGTTGGACACATGGCTACACCTTC.

This clone was seen once. This chain connects TRBV11-2 to TRBJ1-6; 8 bases are shared with TRBD1. Trimming removed 4 bases from V and 8 bases from J; junction bases left unmatched: 7. The CDR3 sequence is 15 residues long. Germline assignment: CDR1 SGHAT and CDR2 FQNNGV. The CDR3 DNA follows: TGTGCCAGCAGCTCGGACAGGGCGATCTATTCACCCCTCCACTTT. Its protein product is CASSSDRAIYSPLHF. Supplemented by reference TRBV11-2 and TRBJ1-6, the full variable domain reads EAGVAQSPRYKIIEKRQSVAFWCNPISGHATLYWYQQILGQGPKLLIQFQNNGVVDDSQLPKDRFSAERLKGVDSTLKIQPAKLEDSAVYLCASSSDRAIYSPLHFGNGTRLTVT.

CDR3 sequence (DNA): TGTGCCAGCAGTCCGCCCCCCGCGAGCGGGGGGGCTAGGGAGACCCAGTACTTC. Its protein is CASSPPPASGGARETQYF. The chain joins TRBV27 to TRBJ2-5, with TRBD2 identical over 10 bases. V lost 5 bases to trimming and J lost 5 bases; unmatched junction nucleotides: 17. This CDR3 has 18 amino acids. Per germline, CDR1 MNHEY and CDR2 SMNVEV (reference sequence).